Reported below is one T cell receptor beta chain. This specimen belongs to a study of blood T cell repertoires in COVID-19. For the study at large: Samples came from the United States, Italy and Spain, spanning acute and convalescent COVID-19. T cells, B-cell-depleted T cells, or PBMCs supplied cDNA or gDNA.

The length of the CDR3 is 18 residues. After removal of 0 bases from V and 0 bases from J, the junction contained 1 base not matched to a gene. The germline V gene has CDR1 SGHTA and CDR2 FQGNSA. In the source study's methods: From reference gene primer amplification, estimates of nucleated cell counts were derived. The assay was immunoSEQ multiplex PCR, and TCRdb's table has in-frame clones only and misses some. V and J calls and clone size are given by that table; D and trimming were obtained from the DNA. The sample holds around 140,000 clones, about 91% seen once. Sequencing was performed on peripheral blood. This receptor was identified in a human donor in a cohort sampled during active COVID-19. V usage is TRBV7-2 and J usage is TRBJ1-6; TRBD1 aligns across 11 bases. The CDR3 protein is CASSLAGTGGSYNSPLHF. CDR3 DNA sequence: TGTGCCAGCAGCTTAGCGGGGACAGGGGGCTCCTATAATTCACCCCTCCACTTT.